The entry that follows covers one T cell receptor (beta chain) sequence. The germline CDR1 and CDR2 sequences are LNHDA and SQIVND (reference sequence). Trimming cost V 8 bases and J 4 bases; bases outside gene matches: 3. The CDR3 consists of 13 residues. This sample is drawn from a study of blood T cell repertoires in COVID-19. The protocol was immunoSEQ multiplex PCR, while the TCRdb copy is restricted to in-frame clones and leaves out a portion. The table has approximately 500,000 clones, 80% to 90% seen once. What was sequenced was peripheral blood. This TCR was sampled from a human donor in a cohort sampled during active COVID-19. The chain joins TRBV19 to TRBJ1-4; TRBD1 aligns across 8 bases. As DNA, the CDR3 is TGTGCCAGTTCAGGGGGCGGTAATGAAAAACTGTTTTTT. Translated, it gives CASSGGGNEKLFF. The full variable domain, in which reference TRBV19 and TRBJ1-4 provide the parts outside the CDR3, is DGGITQSPKYLFRKEGQNVTLSCEQNLNHDAMYWYRQDPGQGLRLIYYSQIVNDFQKGDIAEGYSVSREKKESFPLTVTSAQKNPTAFYLCASSGGGNEKLFFGSGTQLSVL.